One and the same sample provided the 17 T cell receptor beta chains below, sequenced in a study of T cells in Graves' hyperthyroidism and ophthalmopathy. TCR beta CDR3 regions were amplified from RNA transcripts. First-round RT-PCR targeting the TCR CDR3 was performed with the HTBI primer set. MiXCR was run by TCRdb on the multiplex PCR reads, yielding one entry per CDR3 protein. Of hundreds of thousands of distinct CDR3 sequences listed, under 15% are singletons. The sequencing input was blood. The receptors were sampled from a man aged 18 to 29 with Graves' ophthalmopathy.

This clonotype occurred many times. The CDR3 here is CASSYSWSSGTGELFF. The CDR3 DNA sequence: TGTGCCAGCAGTTACTCTTGGTCCAGCGGCACCGGGGAGCTGTTTTTT. V gene TRBV6-5 combines with J gene TRBJ2-2; perhaps TRBD2 as D (5 bases). V was pared by 0 bases and J by 4 bases, with 12 bases between. The CDR3 extends over 16 amino acids. Germline V gives CDR1 MNHEY, CDR2 SVGAGI.

The rearrangement joins TRBV29-1 to TRBJ1-2, with a tentative D call TRBD1 (6 bases). Germline V gives CDR1 SQVTM, CDR2 ANQGSEA. V was pared by 2 bases and J by 4 bases, with 8 bases between. The CDR3 runs to 12 residues. Here the CDR3 DNA reads TGCAGCGTTGAAAGGGGGAGCTATGGCTACACCTTC. Protein: CSVERGSYGYTF.

The chain couples TRBV24-1 to TRBJ2-2, with TRBD1 as a possible D gene (5 bases). Trimming stripped 4 bases from V and 4 bases from J, with 12 bases between. The CDR3 spans 15 residues. Germline lookup yields CDR1 KGHDR and CDR2 SFDVKD. The CDR3 here is CATSESDILTGELFF. CDR3 nucleotides: TGTGCCACCAGTGAATCGGACATTCTCACCGGGGAGCTGTTTTTT.

This clonotype appeared many times. The CDR3 DNA reads TGTGCCAGCAGCGCCCAGGGACAGTCCTACGAGCAGTACTTC. As protein: CASSAQGQSYEQYF. The V gene is TRBV9, the J gene TRBJ2-7; 7 bases match TRBD1. The CDR3 length is 14 residues. V lost 3 bases, J lost 1 base, and 4 bases stayed unmatched. Germline loops: CDR1 SGDLS, CDR2 YYNGEE.

This clonotype has at least ten counts. This chain links TRBV30 with TRBJ2-3; no definite D call. Germline CDR1 is GTSNPN and CDR2 is SVGIG (reference sequence). V lost 4 bases and J lost 6, with 11 bases in between. There are 12 residues in the CDR3. The CDR3 spells CAWTDARDTQYF. CDR3 coding DNA: TGTGCCTGGACGGACGCGAGGGATACGCAGTATTTT.

This sequence joins TRBV20-1 and TRBJ2-1; 10 nucleotides line up with TRBD2. Trimming took 6 bases from V and 1 from J; bases not matched to a gene: 18. This CDR3 has 19 residues. The germline V gene encodes CDR1 DFQATT and CDR2 SNEGSKA (reference sequence). This CDR3 reads CSARSLAGVTPSSYNEQFF. For the CDR3, the DNA is TGCAGTGCCAGATCTCTAGCGGGGGTAACACCCTCTTCCTACAATGAGCAGTTCTTC.

This clonotype has only a few counts. This chain connects TRBV20-1 to TRBJ2-7; TRBD2 is a possible D gene (5 bases). This CDR3 comprises 13 residues. Trimming left V 6 bases short and J 1 base short, with 13 bases between. Germline CDR1 reads DFQATT; CDR2 reads SNEGSKA (reference sequence). The CDR3 spells CSALSGVSYEQYF. CDR3 nucleotides: TGCAGTGCCCTATCCGGGGTATCCTACGAGCAGTACTTC.

In this sample, this clonotype turned up many times. The V gene is TRBV30, the J gene TRBJ1-5; D remains ambiguous. With 1 base removed from V and 3 bases from J, the gap between germline ends came to 4 bases. This CDR3 comprises 12 residues. Per germline, CDR1 GTSNPN and CDR2 SVGIG (reference sequence). The CDR3 loop reads CAWSAYNQPQHF. CDR3 nucleotides: TGTGCCTGGAGTGCCTACAATCAGCCCCAGCATTTT.

The chain uses TRBV7-2 and TRBJ2-5; no clear D gene. Per germline, CDR1 SGHTA and CDR2 FQGNSA. V lost 1 base, J lost 9 bases, and 18 bases lay in between. The CDR3 extends over 15 amino acids. The CDR3 bases are TGTGCCAGCAGCTTAGTGTTCGGCGGTGATGGGGCCCAGTACTTC. Encoded protein: CASSLVFGGDGAQYF.

This clonotype came up a few times. The chain has TRBV7-6 and TRBJ1-4; the D is unclear. The CDR3 has 16 residues. Trimming took off 0 bases at V and 0 bases at J, with 8 bases between the two ends. Per germline, CDR1 SGHVS and CDR2 FNYEAQ. CDR3 bases: TGTGCCAGCAGCTTAGCGTGGGGTGCAACTAATGAAAAACTGTTTTTT. Its translation: CASSLAWGATNEKLFF.

This chain connects TRBV4-1 to TRBJ2-5; D gene unclear. The V and J ends lost 4 bases and 4 bases respectively, with 10 bases between them. The CDR3 contains 13 residues. Germline CDR1 MGHRA, CDR2 YSYEKL. In DNA form, the CDR3 reads TGCGCCAGCAGCCTAGTGGAAGGAGAGACCCAGTACTTC. Protein product: CASSLVEGETQYF.

At least ten counts were recorded for this clonotype. This chain joins TRBV9 and TRBJ1-3; no firm D call. The CDR3 covers 14 residues. Trimming took 0 bases from V and 3 from J, leaving 7 bases between them. The germline V gene encodes CDR1 SGDLS and CDR2 YYNGEE. CDR3 in amino acids: CASSVEANGNTIYF. CDR3 sequence (DNA): TGTGCCAGCAGCGTAGAGGCTAATGGAAACACCATATATTTT.

This chain uses TRBV7-4 with TRBJ2-7; 12 nucleotides align to TRBD1. V dropped 5 bases and J dropped 6; count of bases not matched to a gene: 11. The CDR3 has 16 amino acids. Germline V lookup: CDR1 SGHVT, CDR2 SQSDAQ. The CDR3 loop reads CASSVRPGQGAAEQYF. The CDR3 nucleotides are TGTGCCAGCAGCGTCCGACCGGGACAGGGGGCAGCCGAGCAGTACTTC.

This clonotype was recorded a few times. The CDR3 nucleotides are TGTGCCGCCCCACCAACAGGGTCGGCAGATACGCAGTATTTT. Its translation: CAAPPTGSADTQYF. The chain carries TRBV2 and TRBJ2-3; TRBD1 might be the D (6 bases). V gave up 11 bases and J gave up 4 bases, with 19 bases separating them. The germline V gene encodes CDR1 SNHLY and CDR2 FYNNEI. CDR3 length: 14 amino acids.

As regards this clonotype: A read error is possible here, since a much larger clone lies one base away. The chain is built from TRBV5-4 and TRBJ1-1, with unresolved D. This CDR3 comprises 16 residues. Germline V CDR1 and CDR2: SGHNT, YYREEE (reference sequence). The DNA of the CDR3 is TGTGCCAGCAGCTTGGTCGCCGGAGCGTCGGGTAGTGAAGCTCTCTTT. The encoded protein is CASSLVAGASGSEALF.

This clonotype was counted many times. The V gene is TRBV7-9, the J gene TRBJ2-5; D remains ambiguous. This CDR3 has 11 residues. CDR1 and CDR2 (germline): SEHNR, FQNEAQ (reference sequence). V was shortened by 4 bases and J by 3 bases, with 3 bases between the two germline ends. In DNA, the CDR3 is TGTGCCAGCAGCTCTAAAGAGACCCAGTACTTC. The encoded protein is CASSSKETQYF.

This clonotype came up many times. V is TRBV11-3 and J is TRBJ2-1; D unclear. Germline CDR1 reads SGHNT; CDR2 reads YENEEA. CDR3 size: 15 residues. V was trimmed by 0 bases and J by 6 bases, leaving 12 bases between them. CDR3 region: CASSLDPMNINEQFF. CDR3 in DNA: TGTGCCAGCAGCTTAGACCCCATGAACATCAATGAGCAGTTCTTC.